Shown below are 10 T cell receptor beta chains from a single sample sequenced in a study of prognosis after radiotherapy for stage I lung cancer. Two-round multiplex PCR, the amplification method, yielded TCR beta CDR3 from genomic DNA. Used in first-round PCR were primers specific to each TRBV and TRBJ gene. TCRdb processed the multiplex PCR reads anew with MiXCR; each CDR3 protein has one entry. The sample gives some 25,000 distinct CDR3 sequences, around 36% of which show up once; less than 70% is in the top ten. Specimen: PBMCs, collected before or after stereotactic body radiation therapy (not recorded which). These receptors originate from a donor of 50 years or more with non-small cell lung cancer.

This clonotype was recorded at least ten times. The CDR3 bases are TGTGCCTGGAGTGTAGTGGTGACAGGGTTGGACAATGAGCAGTTCTTC. Translating it yields CAWSVVVTGLDNEQFF. V is TRBV30 and J is TRBJ2-1; 7 bases are a match to TRBD1. CDR1 GTSNPN and CDR2 SVGIG come from the germline V gene (reference sequence). The junction had 10 bases not matched to a gene; V was cut back by 0 bases and J by 5 bases. The CDR3 contains 16 residues. Based on the CDR3 plus reference TRBV30 and TRBJ2-1, the full variable domain is SQTIHQWPATLVQPVGSPLSLECTVEGTSNPNLYWYRQAAGRGLQLLFYSVGIGQISSEVPQNLSASRPQDRQFILSSKKLLLSDSGFYLCAWSVVVTGLDNEQFFGPGTRLTVL.

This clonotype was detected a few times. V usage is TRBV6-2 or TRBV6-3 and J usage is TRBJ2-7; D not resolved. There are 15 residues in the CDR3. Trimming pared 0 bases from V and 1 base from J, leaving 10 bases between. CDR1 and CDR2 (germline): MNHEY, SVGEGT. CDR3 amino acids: CASSYSATSSYEQYF. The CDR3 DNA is TGTGCCAGCAGTTACTCGGCGACTTCTTCCTACGAGCAGTACTTC.

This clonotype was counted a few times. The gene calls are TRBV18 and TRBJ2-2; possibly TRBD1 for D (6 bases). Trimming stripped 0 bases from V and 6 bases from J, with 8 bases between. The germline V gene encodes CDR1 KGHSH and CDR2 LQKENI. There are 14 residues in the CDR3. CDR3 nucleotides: TGTGCCAGCTCACCACCTCAGGGGTCCGGGGAGCTGTTTTTT. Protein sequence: CASSPPQGSGELFF.

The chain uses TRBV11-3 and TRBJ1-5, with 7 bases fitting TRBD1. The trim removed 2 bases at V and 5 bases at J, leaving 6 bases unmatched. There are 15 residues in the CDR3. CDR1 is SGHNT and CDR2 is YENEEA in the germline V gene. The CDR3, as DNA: TGTGCCAGCAGCTTAAGACAGGGCGGGTATCAGCCCCAGCATTTT. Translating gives CASSLRQGGYQPQHF.

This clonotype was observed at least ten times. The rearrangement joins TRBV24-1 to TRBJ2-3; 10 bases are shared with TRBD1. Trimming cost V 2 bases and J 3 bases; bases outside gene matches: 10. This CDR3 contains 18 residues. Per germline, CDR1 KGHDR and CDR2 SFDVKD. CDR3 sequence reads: CATSDWGTGEDWTDTQYF. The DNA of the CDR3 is TGTGCCACCAGTGATTGGGGGACAGGGGAGGATTGGACAGATACGCAGTATTTT.

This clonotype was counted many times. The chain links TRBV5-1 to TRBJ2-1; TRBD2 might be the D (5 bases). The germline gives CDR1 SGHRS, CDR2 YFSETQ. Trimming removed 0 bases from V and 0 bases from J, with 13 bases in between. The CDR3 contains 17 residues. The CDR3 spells CASSLGGGYNSYNEQFF. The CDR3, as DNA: TGCGCCAGCAGCTTGGGCGGCGGGTATAACTCCTACAATGAGCAGTTCTTC.

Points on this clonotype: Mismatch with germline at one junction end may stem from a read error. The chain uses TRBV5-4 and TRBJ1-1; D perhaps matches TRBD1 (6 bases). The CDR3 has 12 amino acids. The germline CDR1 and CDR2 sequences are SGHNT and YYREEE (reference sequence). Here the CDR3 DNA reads TGTTCCAGCAGCACGGACAGAGAGGAAGCTTTCTTT. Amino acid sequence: CSSSTDREEAFF.

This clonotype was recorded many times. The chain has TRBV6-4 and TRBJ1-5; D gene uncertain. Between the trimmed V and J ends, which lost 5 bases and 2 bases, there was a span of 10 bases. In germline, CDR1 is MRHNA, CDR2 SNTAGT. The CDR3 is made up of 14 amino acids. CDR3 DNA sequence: TGTGCCAGCAGTTACCCCCAGGGCAATCAGCCCCAGCATTTT. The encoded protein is CASSYPQGNQPQHF.

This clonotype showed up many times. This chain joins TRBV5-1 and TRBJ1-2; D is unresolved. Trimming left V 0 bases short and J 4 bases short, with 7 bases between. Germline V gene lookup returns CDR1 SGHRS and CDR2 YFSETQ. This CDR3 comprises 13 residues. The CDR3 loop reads CASSLDRVYGYTF. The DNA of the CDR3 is TGCGCCAGCAGCTTGGATAGGGTCTATGGCTACACCTTC.

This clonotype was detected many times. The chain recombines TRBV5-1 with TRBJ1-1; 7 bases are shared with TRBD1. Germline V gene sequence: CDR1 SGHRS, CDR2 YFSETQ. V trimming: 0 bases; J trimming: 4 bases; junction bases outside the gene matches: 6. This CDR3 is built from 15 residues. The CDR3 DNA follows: TGCGCCAGCAGCTTGGATATAGGGGGCGGCACTGAAGCTTTCTTT. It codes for CASSLDIGGGTEAFF.